This T cell receptor (beta chain) derives from a study of T cell responses to AZD1222 COVID-19 vaccine (TCRdb year 2021). Looking at the study overall: A total of 233 trial participants underwent TCR sequencing, of whom some 210 received two doses of AZD1222 and about 25 received two doses of the MenACWY control vaccine. Trial participants were enrolled by age into subgroups of 18-55, 56-69 and 70-plus years, and around 150, 28 and 57 TCR-sequenced participants, respectively, were included in these subgroups. What the study reported, not specific to this receptor: Reportedly, close to half of the unique spike-specific TCRs recognized epitopes lying outside the regions that are mutated in the B.1.351 and B.1.1.7 variants. Because no samples from the day 14 peak response were available, repertoires could be characterized only after the peak T cell response. Only five to seven AZD1222 recipients were SARS-CoV-2 seropositive at baseline, limiting conclusions about previously exposed vaccinees. Most participants were white British and females outnumbered males, and the authors suggested that clonal diversity may have been underestimated. After two AZD1222 doses, spike-specific TCR breadth and depth were significantly higher than at day 0 and than in MenACWY recipients. In the small 56-69-year group, the increase in depth fell short of significance, most likely because of low power. The whole spike protein was spanned by vaccine-associated CD4 TCRs, and dominant responses were seen in regions 160-218 and 743-854.

Between the V and J ends, shortened by 9 bases and 7 bases respectively, the junction contains 19 bases. CDR1 LNHDA and CDR2 SQIVND were looked up in the germline V gene (reference sequence). The CDR3 holds 14 amino acids from the cysteine to the phenylalanine. Only the CDR3 DNA stays, 42 bases, in frame from base 1. A word on this clone: This receptor's antigen is unknown. Base-call qualities are not available, and no considerably larger clone is one nucleotide away.

Sample time point, as interpreted from the label and publication: about 28 days (+/-7) after the second vaccine dose. AZD1222 recipients whose second dose came at about 4 weeks and those whose second dose came at about 12 weeks were combined into one group, since spike-specific TCR depth and breadth did not differ between the two schedules. Vaccinee samples were obtained from the UK trials COV001 and COV002, which included a single-blind randomized controlled phase 2/3 trial of AZD1222 (ChAdOx1 nCoV-19) in healthy adults. For TCRbeta chain sequencing, PBMC samples from trial participants were taken at day 0 and at day 28 after the second dose. The CDR3 regions of human TCRbeta chains were analyzed by immunosequencing. The authors' analysis ran thus. TCRs in the repertoires were matched against a reference library of SARS-CoV-2-specific TCRs that had been generated with the MIRA antigen-specificity platform. Breadth was defined as the fraction of unique TCRs that were SARS-CoV-2-associated, and depth was defined as the fraction of total T cells that were SARS-CoV-2-associated. Using the MIRA data, each spike-specific TCR was mapped to the spike region that the TCR reacts to and placed in a CD4 or CD8 class. Log10-transformed breadth and depth values were compared by one-way ANOVA with Sidak's multiple comparisons tests. TCRdb stores this immuneACCESS table with in-frame sequences only. Part of the clones is absent; in the studies checked, under half of the shortfall reflects unresolved V genes, and no reason is known for the rest. V, J and clone size were drawn from that table, and D and trimming were deduced from the DNA. This sample holds around 120,000 clones; 70% to 90% were observed only once. Less than 2.5% of the sample is taken by the ten largest.

Here the chain combines TRBV19 and TRBJ1-5; the best D guess is TRBD1, with 5 bases matching. The TCR was taken from an adult who received the AZD1222 COVID-19 vaccine. Sequencing used peripheral blood, obtained 28 days after the second AZD1222 dose. Here the CDR3 is given as CASIQQGIGQPQHF. The nucleotides are TGTGCCAGCATTCAGCAGGGAATAGGACAGCCCCAGCATTTT.